Listed below are T cell receptor beta chains from one sample, sequenced in a study of Graves' ophthalmopathy and Graves' hyperthyroidism. TCRdb processed the multiplex PCR reads anew with MiXCR; each CDR3 protein has one entry. The table shows hundreds of thousands of distinct CDR3 sequences, with 21% occurring only once. Sequences were obtained from peripheral blood. These receptors originate from a woman between 18 and 30 years old with stable Graves' hyperthyroidism. Both conserved end residues are part of each CDR3. A D gene is named only where the DNA matches it firmly. Only some rows state a clone size, as once, few, many or a class for expanded clones.

j_call d_call v_call clone_size cdr3_aa cdr3_nt
TRBJ1-1 TRBD1 TRBV2 many CASSLPGQGVNTEAFF TGTGCCAGCAGCCTACCGGGACAGGGGGTAAACACTGAAGCTTTCTTT
TRBJ1-2 NA TRBV28 NA CASSSKQVLYGYSF TGTGCCAGCAGCTCCAAACAGGTCCTCTATGGCTACAGCTTC
TRBJ2-7 NA TRBV10-3 many CAIGAGDASYEQYF TGTGCCATCGGGGCTGGAGACGCATCCTACGAGCAGTACTTC
TRBJ2-7 TRBD2 TRBV6-2/TRBV6-3 many CASRPSGRNGYEQYF TGTGCCAGCAGACCTAGCGGGCGGAACGGGTACGAGCAGTACTTC
TRBJ2-5 NA TRBV20-1 NA CSARFGSREETQYF TGCAGTGCTAGATTCGGGTCGAGGGAAGAGACCCAGTACTTC
TRBJ2-7 NA TRBV20-1 many CSAKVREQYF TGCAGTGCTAAAGTCCGGGAGCAGTACTTC
TRBJ2-7 NA TRBV2 many CATQRRGVEQYF TGTGCCACTCAGCGACGGGGCGTCGAGCAGTACTTC
TRBJ1-1 NA TRBV9 many CASSIRGVTEAFF TGTGCCAGCAGCATTAGAGGTGTTACTGAAGCTTTCTTT
TRBJ1-1 NA TRBV5-8 many CASSLRQGAFF TGTGCCAGCAGCTTGAGGCAGGGGGCTTTCTTT
TRBJ1-1 NA TRBV29-1 NA CSVSTVNTEAFF TGCAGCGTATCGACGGTGAACACTGAAGCTTTCTTT
TRBJ2-5 NA TRBV4-2 many CASSQEGIGTQETQYF TGTGCCAGCAGCCAAGAGGGAATCGGGACCCAAGAGACCCAGTACTTC
TRBJ2-5 NA TRBV25-1 many CASNEYPSTNKPETQYF TGTGCCAGCAATGAATATCCGAGCACTAATAAGCCGGAGACCCAGTACTTC